This T cell receptor beta chain was documented in a study of metastatic and nonmetastatic thyroid tumors. Study-level information: Repertoires of blood and of tissue (tumor or nodule) from malignant and benign thyroid patients were compared.

Study-level results: According to reports, the diversity of TCR beta was significantly higher in malignant thyroid tumors than in benign nodules, and this held in both blood and tumor samples.

Until they underwent thyroid surgery, no patient had received any treatment. How the authors handled the data: A distant-metastasis classifier for papillary thyroid cancer was built using CDR3 differences across clinicopathological groups. TCRdb re-called clones via MiXCR from the PCR reads. V and J calls and clone size were set by TCRdb, not the authors. The top ten hold 5.4% of the sample, which has about 23,000 clones, about a quarter seen once. CDR3 length: 14 residues. CDR1 is LNHNV and CDR2 is YYDKDF in the germline V gene (reference sequence). Trimming left V 3 bases short and J 2 bases short, with 10 bases between. As concerns this clone: What it binds is not known.

This sequence originates from a female donor with papillary thyroid cancer or a benign thyroid nodule (not recorded which). Some clones in this sample may be carry-over from other donors' samples. The rearrangement links TRBV15 to TRBJ1-1; perhaps TRBD1 as D (5 bases). The specimen was tumor tissue. The CDR3 is CATSSSQGNTEAFF. CDR3 DNA: TGTGCCACCAGCAGTTCCCAGGGAAACACTGAAGCTTTCTTT.